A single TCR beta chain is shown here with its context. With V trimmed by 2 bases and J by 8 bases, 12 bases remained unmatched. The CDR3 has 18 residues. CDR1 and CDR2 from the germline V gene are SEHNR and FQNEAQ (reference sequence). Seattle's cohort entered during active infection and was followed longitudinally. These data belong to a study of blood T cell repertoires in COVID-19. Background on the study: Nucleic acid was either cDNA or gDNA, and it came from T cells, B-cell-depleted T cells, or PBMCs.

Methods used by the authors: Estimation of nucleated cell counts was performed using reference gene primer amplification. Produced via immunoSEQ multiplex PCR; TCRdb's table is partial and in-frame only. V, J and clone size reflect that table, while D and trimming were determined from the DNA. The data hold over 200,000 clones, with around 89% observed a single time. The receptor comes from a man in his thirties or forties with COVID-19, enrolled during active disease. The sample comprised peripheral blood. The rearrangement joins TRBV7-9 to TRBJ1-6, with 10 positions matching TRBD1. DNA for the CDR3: TGTGCCAGCAGCTTACCGTCCTCGACAGGGGGCTCTGATTCACCCCTCCACTTT. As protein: CASSLPSSTGGSDSPLHF.